These 22 T cell receptor beta chains were sequenced from one sample in a study of blood T cell repertoires in COVID-19. Repertoires were generated with immunoSEQ multiplex PCR, while TCRdb's copy carries only in-frame clones and drops some. The sample has about 240,000 clones, 85% to 90% seen once. The sample was PBMCs or T cells enriched from blood (not recorded which). All receptors come from a man aged 40-50 years who had recovered from COVID-19.

The DNA for the CDR3 is TGTGCCAGCAGCCTCCGGTTACGGAATGAGCAGTTCTTC. This gives the protein CASSLRLRNEQFF. The V and J genes are TRBV4-2 and TRBJ2-1; D not certain. The germline V gene has CDR1 LGHNA and CDR2 YNFKEQ. The CDR3 loop spans 13 amino acids. V lost 4 bases, J lost 7 bases, and 11 bases lay in between.

The rearrangement links TRBV3-1 (or the pseudogene TRBV3-2) to TRBJ1-2; 7 nucleotides match TRBD1. The CDR3 spans 15 residues. Germline CDR1 is LGHDT and CDR2 is YNNKEL (reference sequence). Losses at the gene ends were 4 bases for V and 3 bases for J; bases not matched to a gene: 8. In DNA, the CDR3 is TGTGCCAGCAGCCCCCCCGGACAGGAGCACTATGGCTACACCTTC. Translation gives CASSPPGQEHYGYTF.

The chain is built from TRBV5-5 and TRBJ1-1, with 9 bases that match TRBD1. Germline V gene data show CDR1 as SGHKS and CDR2 as YYEKEE (reference sequence). The V and J ends lost 4 bases and 3 bases, in that order; junction bases with no gene match: 4. CDR3 size: 14 residues. The chain's CDR3 is CASSPGQGYTEAFF. CDR3 coding DNA: TGTGCCAGCAGCCCGGGACAGGGATACACTGAAGCTTTCTTT.

The gene calls are TRBV5-5 and TRBJ2-2; 12 positions agree with TRBD1. This CDR3 region has 17 residues. Per germline, CDR1 SGHKS and CDR2 YYEKEE (reference sequence). Losses at the gene ends were 0 bases for V and 7 bases for J; bases not matched to a gene: 7. CDR3 protein: CASSLVGTGGRNGELFF. The CDR3 DNA follows: TGTGCCAGCAGCTTGGTTGGGACAGGGGGCAGGAACGGGGAGCTGTTTTTT. Full variable domain (remainder filled in from reference TRBV5-5 and TRBJ2-2): DAGVTQSPTHLIKTRGQQVTLRCSPISGHKSVSWYQQVLGQGPQFIFQYYEKEERGRGNFPDRFSARQFPNYSSELNVNALLLGDSALYLCASSLVGTGGRNGELFFGEGSRLTVL.

A few counts support this clone. The chain recombines TRBV30 with TRBJ1-5; D uncertain. V lost 4 bases to trimming and J lost 2 bases, with 9 bases between them. CDR1 is GTSNPN, CDR2 SVGIG, per germline (reference sequence). The CDR3 sequence is 13 residues long. CDR3 loop: CAWNSGGNQPQHF. The CDR3 DNA reads TGTGCCTGGAACAGCGGGGGCAATCAGCCCCAGCATTTT. The variable domain in full, completed from reference TRBV30 and TRBJ1-5, reads SQTIHQWPATLVQPVGSPLSLECTVEGTSNPNLYWYRQAAGRGLQLLFYSVGIGQISSEVPQNLSASRPQDRQFILSSKKLLLSDSGFYLCAWNSGGNQPQHFGDGTRLSIL.

The J gene is TRBJ1-1, the V gene TRBV19, with 9 bases lining up with TRBD1. The germline CDR1 and CDR2 sequences are LNHDA and SQIVND (reference sequence). The CDR3 has 13 amino acids. V was pared by 4 bases and J by 3 bases, with 0 bases of the junction left unmatched. CDR3 nucleotides: TGTGCCAGTAGTAGGGACAGGGACACTGAAGCTTTCTTT. Translation: CASSRDRDTEAFF. The entire variable domain, with the rest obtained from reference TRBV19 and TRBJ1-1, is as follows: DGGITQSPKYLFRKEGQNVTLSCEQNLNHDAMYWYRQDPGQGLRLIYYSQIVNDFQKGDIAEGYSVSREKKESFPLTVTSAQKNPTAFYLCASSRDRDTEAFFGQGTRLTVV.

V gene TRBV27 combines with J gene TRBJ2-5, with 9 bases that match TRBD2. The V gene's germline CDR1 is MNHEY and CDR2 SMNVEV (reference sequence). This CDR3 spans 15 amino acids. The V and J ends lost 5 bases and 5 bases, in that order; junction bases with no gene match: 9. Here the CDR3 DNA reads TGTGCCAGCAGTCACTCCGGGACTAGCAGGGAGACCCAGTACTTC. Translating it yields CASSHSGTSRETQYF.

This clone was recorded at least ten times. V and J are TRBV7-8 and TRBJ2-7; 11 positions agree with TRBD2. The CDR3 is 15 residues long. The V gene end was trimmed by 6 bases and the J gene end by 2 bases; junction bases not matched to a gene: 6. Germline V lookup: CDR1 SGHVS, CDR2 FQNEAQ. CDR3: CASSRLAGKTYEQYF. The CDR3 nucleotides read TGTGCCAGCAGTAGACTAGCGGGAAAAACCTACGAGCAGTACTTC.

Worth noting for this clone: Sequence at one end of the junction differs from germline and may be a read error. Here the CDR3 reads CASSPQKTGQETQYF. The CDR3 bases are TGTGCTAGCAGCCCTCAAAAGACAGGTCAAGAGACCCAGTACTTC. This chain joins TRBV7-7 and TRBJ2-5, with D maybe TRBD1 (6 bases). The CDR3 contains 15 residues. The germline V gene has CDR1 SSHAT and CDR2 FNYEAQ (reference sequence).

This sequence joins TRBV15 and TRBJ1-2; 9 bases align to TRBD1. The V gene end was trimmed by 2 bases and the J gene end by 4 bases; junction bases not matched to a gene: 5. This CDR3 is 15 amino acids long. Germline assignment: CDR1 LNHNV and CDR2 YYDKDF (reference sequence). CDR3: CATSRLKTGGYGYTF. The CDR3 nucleotides are TGTGCCACCAGCAGACTTAAGACAGGGGGCTATGGCTACACCTTC.

This chain links TRBV7-9 with TRBJ2-5; TRBD2 aligns across 10 bases. From germline, CDR1 is SEHNR and CDR2 FQNEAQ (reference sequence). V lost 5 bases and J lost 4; bases outside the gene matches: 16. This CDR3 region has 18 residues. CDR3 coding DNA: TGTGCCAGCAGCCCCCCGAATGGACAGCGGGAGGGCATAGAGACCCAGTACTTC. Translated: CASSPPNGQREGIETQYF.

This chain joins TRBV7-8 and TRBJ2-1; D might be TRBD2 (6 bases). Germline assignment: CDR1 SGHVS and CDR2 FQNEAQ. This CDR3 has 15 amino acids. Trimming took off 10 bases at V and 0 bases at J, with 16 bases between the two ends. CDR3 residues: CATRVWRGSYNEQFF. As DNA, the CDR3 is TGTGCCACCCGCGTGTGGCGGGGCTCCTACAATGAGCAGTTCTTC.

The chain links TRBV6-6 to TRBJ1-5; D is uncertain. V lost 8 bases and J lost 11, with 13 bases in between. Germline V gene sequence: CDR1 MNHNY, CDR2 SVGAGI (reference sequence). This CDR3 is built from 11 residues. Here the CDR3 DNA reads TGTGCCAGCTCTTCGGGGAAGTCCCAGCATTTT. This sequence encodes CASSSGKSQHF.

The V call is TRBV19, the J call TRBJ1-1; D call uncertain. Germline assignment: CDR1 LNHDA and CDR2 SQIVND (reference sequence). The CDR3 has 15 residues. The V end lost 10 bases, the J end lost 0 bases, and 18 bases lay between the germline ends. The CDR3 loop is CATRREGGMNTEAFF. Written as DNA, the CDR3 is TGTGCCACCCGGCGTGAGGGCGGGATGAACACTGAAGCTTTCTTT. Full variable domain (outside the CDR3, taken from reference TRBV19 and TRBJ1-1): DGGITQSPKYLFRKEGQNVTLSCEQNLNHDAMYWYRQDPGQGLRLIYYSQIVNDFQKGDIAEGYSVSREKKESFPLTVTSAQKNPTAFYLCATRREGGMNTEAFFGQGTRLTVV.

This chain connects TRBV2 to TRBJ2-2; perhaps TRBD2 as D (5 bases). V lost 4 bases, J lost 0 bases, and 12 bases lay in between. CDR1 is SNHLY and CDR2 is FYNNEI in the germline V gene. The CDR3 runs to 16 residues. The CDR3 bases are TGTGCCAGCAGTGCTCGGGATGGGGCGAACACCGGGGAGCTGTTTTTT. It yields the protein CASSARDGANTGELFF.

CDR3 sequence (DNA): TGTGCCTGGACTACAGGGGGAGTCTGGAAAGAGACCCAGTACTTC. Protein product: CAWTTGGVWKETQYF. V usage is TRBV30 and J usage is TRBJ2-5, with 8 bases identical to TRBD1. Per germline, CDR1 GTSNPN and CDR2 SVGIG (reference sequence). The CDR3 loop spans 15 amino acids. The V and J ends lost 4 bases and 3 bases, in that order; junction bases with no gene match: 10.

The CDR3 reads CASRLDRANEQFF. Here the CDR3 DNA reads TGCGCCAGCCGGTTAGACAGGGCGAATGAGCAGTTCTTC. The chain carries TRBV5-1 and TRBJ2-1; TRBD1 agrees at 7 bases. Germline V gene lookup returns CDR1 SGHRS and CDR2 YFSETQ. V lost 7 bases, J lost 7 bases, and 8 bases stayed unmatched. This CDR3 region has 13 residues.

The count of this clone is one. The chain couples TRBV12-5 to TRBJ2-2; TRBD2 matches 10 bases. The germline gives CDR1 LGHNT, CDR2 FRNRAP. The CDR3 runs 16 residues. V lost 4 bases to trimming and J lost 8 bases; unmatched junction nucleotides: 10. The CDR3 nucleotides read TGTGCTAGTGGTTCGTTCCTAGCGGGAGTGTCGGGGGAGCTGTTTTTT. Its translation is CASGSFLAGVSGELFF.

This clone was counted a single time. The genes are TRBV11-3 and TRBJ1-6; 7 bases align to TRBD1. V shed 2 bases and J 6 bases; nucleotides not matched to a gene: 1. CDR1 SGHNT and CDR2 YENEEA come from the germline V gene. The CDR3 sequence is 14 residues long. CDR3 DNA sequence: TGTGCCAGCAGCTTAAGACAGGGTAATTCACCCCTCCACTTT. This gives the protein CASSLRQGNSPLHF. The full variable domain, with the rest looked up from reference TRBV11-3 and TRBJ1-6, is EAGVVQSPRYKIIEKKQPVAFWCNPISGHNTLYWYLQNLGQGPELLIRYENEEAVDDSQLPKDRFSAERLKGVDSTLKIQPAELGDSAVYLCASSLRQGNSPLHFGNGTRLTVT.

This clone has a single count. The chain uses TRBV9 and TRBJ1-2; D remains ambiguous. V gave up 0 bases and J gave up 5 bases, with 8 bases separating them. Germline V CDR1 and CDR2: SGDLS, YYNGEE. The CDR3 consists of 13 residues. CDR3 residues: CASSVGGFYGYTF. DNA for the CDR3: TGTGCCAGCAGCGTAGGCGGGTTTTATGGCTACACCTTC.

Only one count was recorded for this clone. The chain carries TRBV6-5 and TRBJ2-3; TRBD1 matches at 10 bases. Germline CDR1 is MNHEY and CDR2 is SVGAGI. The CDR3 length is 14 residues. The V segment lost 7 bases and the J segment 6 bases; nucleotides outside the gene matches: 7. CDR3 sequence: CASTGTGAPDTQYF. DNA for the CDR3: TGTGCCAGCACCGGGACAGGGGCTCCGGATACGCAGTATTTT.

The chain uses TRBV18 and TRBJ2-2; 8 positions match TRBD1. V shed 2 bases, J shed 7 bases, and the junction held 6 bases outside the gene matches. CDR3 size: 15 residues. CDR1 and CDR2 from the germline V gene are KGHSH and LQKENI. CDR3 sequence (DNA): TGTGCCAGCTCACCATCGCGACAGGGGATCGGGGAGCTGTTTTTT. Its protein is CASSPSRQGIGELFF.